The 4 T cell receptor beta chains reported below all come from one sample, sequenced in a study of blood T cell repertoires in COVID-19. TCRdb's copy holds only in-frame clones and misses some; the assay was immunoSEQ multiplex PCR. Among some 270,000 clones, around 90% were seen once, and the ten largest hold about 2%. Sequenced sample: peripheral blood. The source of these receptors is a woman aged 55-70 years with COVID-19, enrolled during active disease.

This chain links TRBV7-9 with TRBJ1-1; D possibly corresponds to TRBD1 (6 bases). Trimming took off 6 bases at V and 6 bases at J, with 17 bases between the two ends. The CDR3 totals 14 residues. The germline CDR1 and CDR2 sequences are SEHNR and FQNEAQ (reference sequence). The CDR3 DNA reads as TGTGCCAGCAGTGCAGGGGTCCGGGAACCTGAAGCTTTCTTT. This sequence encodes CASSAGVREPEAFF.

V is TRBV4-3 and J is TRBJ1-1, with no clear D. This CDR3 has 15 residues. CDR1 and CDR2 (germline): LGHNA, YSLEER. V gave up 3 bases and J gave up 2 bases, with 13 bases separating them. As DNA, the CDR3 is TGCGCCAGCAGCCATCAGCGAAGCCCTAACACTGAAGCTTTCTTT. This gives the protein CASSHQRSPNTEAFF.

This sequence joins TRBV7-2 and TRBJ1-2; 7 nucleotides align to TRBD1. The CDR3 has 15 amino acids. J gave up 0 bases and V 2 bases, and 3 bases lay outside the gene matches. Germline V gives CDR1 SGHTA, CDR2 FQGNSA. This CDR3 reads CASSLRQGSNYGYTF. The CDR3 DNA reads as TGTGCCAGCAGCTTAAGACAGGGCTCTAACTATGGCTACACCTTC.

The chain employs TRBV5-4 and TRBJ1-1, with TRBD1 matching 11 bases. CDR1 is SGHNT and CDR2 is YYREEE in the germline V gene (reference sequence). With 0 bases clipped from V and 8 bases from J, the junction kept 6 bases outside the gene matches. The CDR3 is 15 amino acids. The chain's CDR3 is CASSLAGTGGGEAFF. The CDR3 region has the DNA TGTGCCAGCAGCTTGGCGGGGACAGGGGGAGGGGAAGCTTTCTTT.